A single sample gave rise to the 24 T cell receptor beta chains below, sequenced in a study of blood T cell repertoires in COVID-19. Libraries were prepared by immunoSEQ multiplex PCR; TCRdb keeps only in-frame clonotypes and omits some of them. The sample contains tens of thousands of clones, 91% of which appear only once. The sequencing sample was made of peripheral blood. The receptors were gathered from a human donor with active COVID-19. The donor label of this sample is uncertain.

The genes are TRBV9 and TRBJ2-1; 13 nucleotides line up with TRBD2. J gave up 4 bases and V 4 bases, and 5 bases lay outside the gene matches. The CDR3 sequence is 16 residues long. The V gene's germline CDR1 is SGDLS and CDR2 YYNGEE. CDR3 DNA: TGTGCCAGCAGCATCCGGACTAGCGGGGGTTACAATGAGCAGTTCTTC. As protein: CASSIRTSGGYNEQFF.

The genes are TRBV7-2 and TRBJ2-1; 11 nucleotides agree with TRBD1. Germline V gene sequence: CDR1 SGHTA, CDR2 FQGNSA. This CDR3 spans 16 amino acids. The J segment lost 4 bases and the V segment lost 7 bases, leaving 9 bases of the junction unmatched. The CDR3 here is CASNLEGTGGYNEQFF. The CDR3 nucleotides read TGTGCCAGCAACTTGGAGGGGACAGGGGGGTACAATGAGCAGTTCTTC.

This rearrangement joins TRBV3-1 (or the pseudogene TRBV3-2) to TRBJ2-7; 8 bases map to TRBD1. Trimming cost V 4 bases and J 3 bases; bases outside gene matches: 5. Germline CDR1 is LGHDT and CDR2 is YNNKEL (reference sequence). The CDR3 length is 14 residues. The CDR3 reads CASSRGTGLYEQYF. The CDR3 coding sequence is TGTGCCAGCAGCCGAGGGACAGGTCTCTACGAGCAGTACTTC.

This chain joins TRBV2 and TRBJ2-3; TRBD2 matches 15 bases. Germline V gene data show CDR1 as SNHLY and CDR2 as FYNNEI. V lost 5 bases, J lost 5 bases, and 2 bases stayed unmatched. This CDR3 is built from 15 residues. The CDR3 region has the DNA TGTGCCAGCAGTCGGACTAGCGGGAGGGTAGATACGCAGTATTTT. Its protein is CASSRTSGRVDTQYF.

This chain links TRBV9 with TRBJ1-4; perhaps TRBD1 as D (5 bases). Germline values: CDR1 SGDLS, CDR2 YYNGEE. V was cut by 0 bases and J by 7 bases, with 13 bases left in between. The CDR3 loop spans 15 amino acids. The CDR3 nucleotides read TGTGCCAGCAGCGTAGGGGCAGGGCTCTCTGAAAAACTGTTTTTT. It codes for CASSVGAGLSEKLFF.

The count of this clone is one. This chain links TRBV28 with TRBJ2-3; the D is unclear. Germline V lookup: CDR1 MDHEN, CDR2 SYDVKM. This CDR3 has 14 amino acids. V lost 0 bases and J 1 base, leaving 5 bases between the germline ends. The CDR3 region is CASSLWGGTDTQYF. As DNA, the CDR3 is TGTGCCAGCAGTTTATGGGGCGGCACAGATACGCAGTATTTT. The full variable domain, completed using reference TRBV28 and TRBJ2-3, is DVKVTQSSRYLVKRTGEKVFLECVQDMDHENMFWYRQDPGLGLRLIYFSYDVKMKEKGDIPEGYSVSREKKERFSLILESASTNQTSMYLCASSLWGGTDTQYFGPGTRLTVL.

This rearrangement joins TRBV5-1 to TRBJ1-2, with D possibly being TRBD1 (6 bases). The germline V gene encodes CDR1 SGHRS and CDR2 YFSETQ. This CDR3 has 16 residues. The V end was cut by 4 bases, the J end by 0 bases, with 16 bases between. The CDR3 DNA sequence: TGCGCCAGCAGCAGTACATCCGGACAGACTAACTATGGCTACACCTTC. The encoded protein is CASSSTSGQTNYGYTF.

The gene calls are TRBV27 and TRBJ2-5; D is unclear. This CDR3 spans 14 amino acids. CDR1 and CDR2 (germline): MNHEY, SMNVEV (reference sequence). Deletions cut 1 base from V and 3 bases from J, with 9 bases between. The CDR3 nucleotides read TGTGCCAGCAGTTTATTGGGCGCGAAAGAGACCCAGTACTTC. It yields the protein CASSLLGAKETQYF.

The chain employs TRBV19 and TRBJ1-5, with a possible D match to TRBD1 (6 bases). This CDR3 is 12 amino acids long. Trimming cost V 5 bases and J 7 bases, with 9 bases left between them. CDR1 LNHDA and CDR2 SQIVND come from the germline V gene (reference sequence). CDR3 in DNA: TGTGCCAGTAGTTACAGGGAGCAGCCCCAGCATTTT. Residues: CASSYREQPQHF.

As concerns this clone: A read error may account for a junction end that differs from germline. The CDR3 loop reads CASSEGGRGLEQYF. CDR3 nucleotides: TGTGCCAGCAGCGAAGGAGGGAGAGGGCTCGAGCAGTACTTC. This chain uses TRBV2 with TRBJ2-7; possibly TRBD2 for D (6 bases). This CDR3 region has 14 residues. The germline V gene has CDR1 SNHLY and CDR2 FYNNEI.

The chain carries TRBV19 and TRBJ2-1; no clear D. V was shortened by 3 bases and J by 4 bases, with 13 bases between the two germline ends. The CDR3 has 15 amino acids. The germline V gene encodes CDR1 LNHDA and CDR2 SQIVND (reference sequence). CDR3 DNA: TGTGCCAGTAGTATTTCAGCGCAGAGATACAATGAGCAGTTCTTC. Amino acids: CASSISAQRYNEQFF.

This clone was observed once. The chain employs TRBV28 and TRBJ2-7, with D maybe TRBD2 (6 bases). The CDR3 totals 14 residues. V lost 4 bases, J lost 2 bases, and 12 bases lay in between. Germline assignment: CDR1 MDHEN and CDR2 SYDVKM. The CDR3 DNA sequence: TGTGCCAGCAGTTCCGGAGGGTCGGCCTACGAGCAGTACTTC. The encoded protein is CASSSGGSAYEQYF.

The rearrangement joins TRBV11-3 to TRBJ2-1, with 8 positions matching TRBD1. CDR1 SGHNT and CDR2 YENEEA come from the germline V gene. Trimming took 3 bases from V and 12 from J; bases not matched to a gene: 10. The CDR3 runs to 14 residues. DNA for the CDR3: TGTGCCAGCAGCTTGGGACAGGCCTCTCATGCGCAGTTCTTC. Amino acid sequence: CASSLGQASHAQFF.

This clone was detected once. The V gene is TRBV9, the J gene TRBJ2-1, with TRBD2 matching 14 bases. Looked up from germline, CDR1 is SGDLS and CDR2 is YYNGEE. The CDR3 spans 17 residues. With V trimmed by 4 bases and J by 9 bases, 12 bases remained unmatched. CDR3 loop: CASSPTTGTSGSFEQFF. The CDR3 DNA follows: TGTGCCAGCAGCCCAACAACCGGGACTAGCGGGAGTTTTGAGCAGTTCTTC.

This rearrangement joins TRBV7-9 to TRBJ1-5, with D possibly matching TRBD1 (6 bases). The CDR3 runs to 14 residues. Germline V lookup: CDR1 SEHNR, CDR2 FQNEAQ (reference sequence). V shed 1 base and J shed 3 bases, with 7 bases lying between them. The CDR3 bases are TGTGCCAGCAGCTTAGGACAGGACAATCAGCCCCAGCATTTT. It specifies CASSLGQDNQPQHF.

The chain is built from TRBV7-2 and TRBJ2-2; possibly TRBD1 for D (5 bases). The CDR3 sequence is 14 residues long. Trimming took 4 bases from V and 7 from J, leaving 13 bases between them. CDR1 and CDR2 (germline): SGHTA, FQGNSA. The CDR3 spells CASSSRVLGGELFF. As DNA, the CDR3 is TGTGCCAGCAGCTCCAGGGTATTGGGCGGGGAGCTGTTTTTT.

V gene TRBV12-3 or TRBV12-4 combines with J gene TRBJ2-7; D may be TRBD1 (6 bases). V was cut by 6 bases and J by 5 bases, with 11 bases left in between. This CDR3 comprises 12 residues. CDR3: CASSRNRDEQYF. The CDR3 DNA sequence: TGTGCCAGCAGCCGTAACAGGGACGAGCAGTACTTC.

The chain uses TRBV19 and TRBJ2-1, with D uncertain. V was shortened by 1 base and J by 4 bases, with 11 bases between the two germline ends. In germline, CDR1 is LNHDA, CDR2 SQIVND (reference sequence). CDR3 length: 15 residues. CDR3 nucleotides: TGTGCCAGTAGTATAGCAGGCCCACCTTACAATGAGCAGTTCTTC. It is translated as CASSIAGPPYNEQFF.

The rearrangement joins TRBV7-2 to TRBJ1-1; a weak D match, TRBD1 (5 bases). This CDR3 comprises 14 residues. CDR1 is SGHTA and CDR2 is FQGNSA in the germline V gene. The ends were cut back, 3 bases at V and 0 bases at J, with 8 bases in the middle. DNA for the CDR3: TGTGCCAGCAGCTTCCGCAGGGTGAACACTGAAGCTTTCTTT. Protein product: CASSFRRVNTEAFF.

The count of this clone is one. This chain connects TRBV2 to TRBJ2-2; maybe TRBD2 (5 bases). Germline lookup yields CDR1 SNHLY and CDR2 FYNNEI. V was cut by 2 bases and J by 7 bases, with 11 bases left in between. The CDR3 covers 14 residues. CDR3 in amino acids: CASSEIGESGELFF. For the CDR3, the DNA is TGTGCCAGCAGTGAAATCGGGGAAAGCGGGGAGCTGTTTTTT.

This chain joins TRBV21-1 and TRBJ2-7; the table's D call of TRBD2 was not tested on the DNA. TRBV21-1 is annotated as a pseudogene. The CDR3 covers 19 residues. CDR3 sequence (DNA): TGTGCCAGCAGCAAAGACCCGGGACTAGCGGGAGGGCCGCCTTACGAGCAGTACTTC. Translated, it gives CASSKDPGLAGGPPYEQYF.

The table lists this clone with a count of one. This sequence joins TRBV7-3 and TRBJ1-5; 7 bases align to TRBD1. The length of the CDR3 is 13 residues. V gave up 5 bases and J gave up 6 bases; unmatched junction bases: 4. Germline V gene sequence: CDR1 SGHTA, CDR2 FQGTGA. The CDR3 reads CASSIRQGQPQHF. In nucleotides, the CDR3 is TGTGCCAGCAGCATTCGACAGGGTCAGCCCCAGCATTTT.

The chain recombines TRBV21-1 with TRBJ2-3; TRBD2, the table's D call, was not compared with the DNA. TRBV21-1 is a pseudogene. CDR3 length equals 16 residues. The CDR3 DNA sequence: TGTGCCAGCAGCACCGGACTAGCGCTATCGAAAGATACGCAGTATTTT. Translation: CASSTGLALSKDTQYF.

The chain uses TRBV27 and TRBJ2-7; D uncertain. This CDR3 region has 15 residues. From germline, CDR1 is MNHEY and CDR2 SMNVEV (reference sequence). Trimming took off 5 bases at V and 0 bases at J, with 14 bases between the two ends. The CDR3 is CASSIRHLSSYEQYF. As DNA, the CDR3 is TGTGCCAGCAGTATTAGACACCTAAGCTCCTACGAGCAGTACTTC.